This record covers a single T cell receptor beta chain. Trimming took off 5 bases at V and 7 bases at J, with 15 bases between the two ends. The germline CDR1 and CDR2 sequences are SGHAT and FQNNGV. The CDR3 sequence is 15 residues long. This specimen belongs to a study of blood T cell repertoires in COVID-19. Study details: T cells, B-cell-depleted T cells, or PBMCs supplied cDNA or gDNA.

Original analysis: Researchers report that nucleated cell counts were estimated from reference gene primer amplification. Measured with immunoSEQ multiplex PCR; TCRdb has only the in-frame clones, and not every one. The V and J calls and clone size come from that table; D and trimming were worked out from the DNA. The table lists over 100,000 clones, 82% of them singletons. This TCR derives from a man in his sixties or seventies with acute or convalescent COVID-19. The chain combines TRBV11-2 with TRBJ1-6; weak D call: TRBD1 (6 bases). The specimen was peripheral blood. The CDR3 region has the DNA TGTGCCAGCAGCCATACTGGACAGCCAAATTCACCCCTCCACTTT. Translation gives CASSHTGQPNSPLHF.